The 16 T cell receptor beta chains presented below share a single source sample, sequenced in a study of blood T cell repertoires in COVID-19. Method: immunoSEQ multiplex PCR; TCRdb's copy keeps in-frame clones and lacks some. The sample has under 350,000 clones, around 86% seen once. The sample was peripheral blood. The source is a man aged 18 to 29 with active or convalescent COVID-19.

The chain couples TRBV4-2 to TRBJ2-7; D gene ambiguous. Between the trimmed V and J ends, which lost 1 base and 5 bases, there was a span of 18 bases. Germline V gives CDR1 LGHNA, CDR2 YNFKEQ. This CDR3 is built from 16 residues. The CDR3 bases are TGTGCCAGCAGCCAAGGGGCAGCCCGTCCTACGGACGAGCAGTACTTC. This encodes CASSQGAARPTDEQYF.

The chain uses TRBV11-3 and TRBJ2-5; 7 bases fit TRBD2. The CDR3 runs 15 residues. Germline V CDR1 and CDR2: SGHNT, YENEEA. Trimming took 1 base from V and 1 from J; bases not matched to a gene: 3. CDR3 loop: CASSLVPGGQETQYF. The CDR3 DNA sequence: TGTGCCAGCAGCTTAGTACCGGGGGGCCAAGAGACCCAGTACTTC.

The chain couples TRBV5-1 to TRBJ1-4; D perhaps matches TRBD1 (6 bases). The germline V gene encodes CDR1 SGHRS and CDR2 YFSETQ. V was shortened by 0 bases and J by 8 bases, with 14 bases between the two germline ends. This CDR3 comprises 15 residues. The CDR3 here is CASSLAGGQGEKLFF. CDR3 DNA sequence: TGCGCCAGCAGCTTGGCCGGGGGGCAGGGGGAAAAACTGTTTTTT.

The chain carries TRBV24-1 and TRBJ2-5, with D perhaps matching TRBD1 (5 bases). Trimming cost V 4 bases and J 3 bases, with 5 bases left between them. The germline gives CDR1 KGHDR, CDR2 SFDVKD. The CDR3 has 12 residues. CDR3 DNA sequence: TGTGCCACCAGTGAAGGGGAAGAGACCCAGTACTTC. It yields the protein CATSEGEETQYF.

The gene calls are TRBV25-1 and TRBJ2-7, with D possibly matching TRBD2 (6 bases). The V and J ends lost 6 bases and 4 bases respectively, with 10 bases between them. The CDR3 has 12 amino acids. In germline, CDR1 is MGHDK, CDR2 SYGVNS. The CDR3 spells CASRGGGYEQYF. CDR3 bases: TGTGCCAGCAGGGGGGGTGGGTACGAGCAGTACTTC.

The rearrangement links TRBV28 to TRBJ1-6; the D is unclear. The germline V and J ends were trimmed by 3 bases and 6 bases, with 12 bases remaining between them. There are 15 residues in the CDR3. Germline V gene data show CDR1 as MDHEN and CDR2 as SYDVKM. The DNA for the CDR3 is TGTGCCAGCAGTTTTGGAGGGTCTGGTAATTCACCCCTCCACTTT. It encodes CASSFGGSGNSPLHF.

The chain couples TRBV12-5 to TRBJ2-3; D is perhaps TRBD2 (5 bases). This CDR3 comprises 22 residues. V lost 2 bases, J lost 2 bases, and 32 bases lay in between. Germline-derived CDR1 and CDR2 are LGHNT and FRNRAP. The CDR3 is CASGLFPRGGVQLFWDTDTQYF. The CDR3 DNA sequence: TGTGCTAGTGGTTTGTTCCCACGGGGTGGGGTTCAGCTTTTCTGGGACACAGATACGCAGTATTTT.

This clone was seen only a few times. J is TRBJ2-7 and V is TRBV12-3 or TRBV12-4; D might be TRBD2 (6 bases). The CDR3 spans 12 residues. The ends were cut back, 3 bases at V and 6 bases at J, with 9 bases in the middle. CDR3 in amino acids: CASSFLGSEQYF. The CDR3 nucleotides read TGTGCCAGCAGTTTTCTCGGGAGCGAGCAGTACTTC.

The genes are TRBV7-3 and TRBJ2-1, with D maybe TRBD2 (5 bases). V lost 5 bases and J 7 bases, leaving 15 bases between the germline ends. CDR3 length equals 14 residues. Germline CDR1 is SGHTA and CDR2 is FQGTGA. In DNA form, the CDR3 reads TGTGCCAGCAGCACGGACTCCTTTGGGAATGAGCAGTTCTTC. Amino acid sequence: CASSTDSFGNEQFF.

The V and J genes are TRBV27 and TRBJ1-6; no firm D call. There are 12 residues in the CDR3. Trimming removed 3 bases at V and 10 bases at J, with 7 bases between. Germline V gene data show CDR1 as MNHEY and CDR2 as SMNVEV (reference sequence). The CDR3 spells CASSLGASPLHF. The CDR3 bases are TGTGCCAGCAGTTTGGGAGCGTCACCCCTCCACTTT.

The chain couples TRBV10-2 to TRBJ2-1; D might be TRBD2 (5 bases). CDR3 length equals 15 residues. In germline, CDR1 is WSHSY, CDR2 SAAADI. Deletions cut 7 bases from V and 8 bases from J, with 21 bases between. CDR3 nucleotide sequence: TGCGCCAGCATTGCTGTTGGGAGAGCGGTGGATGAGCAGTTCTTC. This encodes CASIAVGRAVDEQFF.

V is TRBV5-1 and J is TRBJ2-7; no definite D call. Per the germline V gene, CDR1 is SGHRS and CDR2 is YFSETQ. The CDR3 has 13 amino acids. The germline V and J ends were trimmed by 0 bases and 3 bases, with 7 bases remaining between them. This chain's CDR3 is CASSLDILYEQYF. The CDR3 coding sequence is TGCGCCAGCAGCTTGGACATCCTCTACGAGCAGTACTTC.

This chain links TRBV19 with TRBJ2-1, with TRBD1 as a possible D gene (6 bases). The CDR3 contains 17 residues. Germline CDR1 LNHDA, CDR2 SQIVND (reference sequence). The V and J ends lost 3 bases and 1 base respectively, with 16 bases between them. Written as DNA, the CDR3 is TGTGCCAGTAGTATTCCAATCAGGGGTTCTTCCTACAATGAGCAGTTCTTC. Amino acids: CASSIPIRGSSYNEQFF.

The chain uses TRBV6-6 and TRBJ2-1; 9 nucleotides agree with TRBD1. There are 16 residues in the CDR3. From germline, CDR1 is MNHNY and CDR2 SVGAGI (reference sequence). The CDR3 protein is CAHAPTRDRERDEQFF. CDR3 DNA: TGTGCACACGCTCCCACCCGGGACAGGGAGAGGGATGAGCAGTTCTTC.

The chain uses TRBV7-9 and TRBJ2-3, with TRBD2 matching over 8 bases. The germline V gene encodes CDR1 SEHNR and CDR2 FQNEAQ (reference sequence). J was trimmed by 2 bases and V by 4 bases; bases with no gene match: 8. The CDR3 spans 16 residues. DNA of the CDR3: TGTGCCAGCAGCTCGAATAAAGCGGGAGCCACAGATACGCAGTATTTT. Protein: CASSSNKAGATDTQYF.

This clone was seen more than once but under ten times. The chain employs TRBV12-3 or TRBV12-4 and TRBJ1-5; TRBD1 aligns across 9 bases. V was clipped by 6 bases and J by 7 bases; unmatched bases: 4. The CDR3 is 13 residues long. The CDR3 spells CASRGQGGQPQHF. The CDR3 bases are TGTGCCAGCAGGGGACAGGGTGGACAGCCCCAGCATTTT.